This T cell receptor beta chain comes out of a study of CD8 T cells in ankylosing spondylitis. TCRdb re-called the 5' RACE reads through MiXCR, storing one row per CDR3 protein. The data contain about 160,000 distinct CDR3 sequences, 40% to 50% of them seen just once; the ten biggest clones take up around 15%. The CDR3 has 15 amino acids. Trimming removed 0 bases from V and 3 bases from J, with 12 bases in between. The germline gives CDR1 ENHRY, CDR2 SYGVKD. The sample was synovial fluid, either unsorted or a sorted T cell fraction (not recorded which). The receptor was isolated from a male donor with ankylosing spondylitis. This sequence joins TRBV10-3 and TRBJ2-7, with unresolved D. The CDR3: CAISESRRVSYEQYF. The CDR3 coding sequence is TGTGCCATCAGTGAGTCGAGACGGGTAAGCTACGAGCAGTACTTC.